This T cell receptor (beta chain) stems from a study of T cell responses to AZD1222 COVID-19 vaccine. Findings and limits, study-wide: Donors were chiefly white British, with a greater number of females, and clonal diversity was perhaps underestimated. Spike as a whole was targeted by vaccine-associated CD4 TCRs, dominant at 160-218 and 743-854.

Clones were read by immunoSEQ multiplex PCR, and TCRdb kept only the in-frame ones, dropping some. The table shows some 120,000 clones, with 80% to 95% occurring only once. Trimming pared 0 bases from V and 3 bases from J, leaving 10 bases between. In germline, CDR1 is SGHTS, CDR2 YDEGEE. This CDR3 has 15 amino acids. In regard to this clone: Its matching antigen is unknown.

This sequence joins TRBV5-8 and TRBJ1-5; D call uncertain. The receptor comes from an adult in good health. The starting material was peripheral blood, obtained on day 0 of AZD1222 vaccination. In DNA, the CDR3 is TGTGCCAGCAGCTTGGAGGCAGCCCTCAATCAGCCCCAGCATTTT. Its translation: CASSLEAALNQPQHF.